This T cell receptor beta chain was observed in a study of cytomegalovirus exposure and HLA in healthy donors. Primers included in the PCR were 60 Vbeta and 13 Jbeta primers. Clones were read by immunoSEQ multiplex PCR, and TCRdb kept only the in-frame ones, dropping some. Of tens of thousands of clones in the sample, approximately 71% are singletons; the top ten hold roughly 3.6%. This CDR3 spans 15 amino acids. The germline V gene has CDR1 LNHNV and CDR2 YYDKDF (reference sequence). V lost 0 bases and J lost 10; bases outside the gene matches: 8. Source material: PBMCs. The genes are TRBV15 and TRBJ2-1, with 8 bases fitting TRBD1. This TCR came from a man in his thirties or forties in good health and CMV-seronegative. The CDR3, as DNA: TGTGCCACCAGCAGAGACAGGACAGGGCATCAAGAGCAGTTCTTC. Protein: CATSRDRTGHQEQFF.